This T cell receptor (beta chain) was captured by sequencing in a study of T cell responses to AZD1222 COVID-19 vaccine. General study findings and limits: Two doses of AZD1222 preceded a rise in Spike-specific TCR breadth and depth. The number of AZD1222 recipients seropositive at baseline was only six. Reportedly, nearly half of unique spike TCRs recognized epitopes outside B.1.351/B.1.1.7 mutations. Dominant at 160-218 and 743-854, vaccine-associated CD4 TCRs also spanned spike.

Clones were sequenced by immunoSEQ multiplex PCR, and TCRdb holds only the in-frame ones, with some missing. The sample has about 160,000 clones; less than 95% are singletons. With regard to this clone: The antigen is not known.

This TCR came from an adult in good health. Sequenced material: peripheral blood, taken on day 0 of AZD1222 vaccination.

The CDR3 nucleotides are TGTGCCAGTAGTCAAACAGCGGGAGGGCCTTACGAGCAGTACTTC. It specifies CASSQTAGGPYEQYF. This chain links TRBV19 with TRBJ2-7; 10 bases fit TRBD2. V lost 5 bases and J lost 4; bases outside the gene matches: 8. CDR3 length equals 15 residues. Germline CDR1 reads LNHDA; CDR2 reads SQIVND (reference sequence).